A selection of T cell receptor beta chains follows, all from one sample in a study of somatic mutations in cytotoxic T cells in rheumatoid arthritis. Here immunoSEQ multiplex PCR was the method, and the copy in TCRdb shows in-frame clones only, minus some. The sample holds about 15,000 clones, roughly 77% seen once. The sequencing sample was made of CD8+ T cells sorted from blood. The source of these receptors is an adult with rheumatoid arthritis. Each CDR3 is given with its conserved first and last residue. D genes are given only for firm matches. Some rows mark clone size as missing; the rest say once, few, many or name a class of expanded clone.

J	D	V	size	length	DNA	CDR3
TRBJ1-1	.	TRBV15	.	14	TGTGCCACCAGCAGAGATCCTCAGAACACTGAAGCTTTCTTT	CATSRDPQNTEAFF
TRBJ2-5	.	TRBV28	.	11	TGTGCCAGCAGTTTAGCTGAGACCCAGTACTTC	CASSLAETQYF
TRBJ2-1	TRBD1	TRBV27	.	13	TGTGCCAGCAGTTTATCCAGGGGGAATGAGCAGTTCTTC	CASSLSRGNEQFF
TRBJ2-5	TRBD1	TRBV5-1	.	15	TGCGCCAGCAGCGACATGGGACAGCCCCAAGAGACCCAGTACTTC	CASSDMGQPQETQYF
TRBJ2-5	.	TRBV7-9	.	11	TGTGCCAGCAGCTTAGATGGGGCCCAGTACTTC	CASSLDGAQYF
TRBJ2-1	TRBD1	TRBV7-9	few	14	TGTGCCAGCAGCCATCCGACAGGGGTCGGTGAGCAGTTCTTC	CASSHPTGVGEQFF
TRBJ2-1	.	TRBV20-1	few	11	TGCAGTGCTAGAGCGGACAATGAGCAGTTCTTC	CSARADNEQFF
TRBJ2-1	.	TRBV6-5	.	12	TGTGCCAGCAGGGGAATGGGGGCTGAGCAGTTCTTC	CASRGMGAEQFF
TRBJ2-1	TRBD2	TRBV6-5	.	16	TGTGCCAGCAGTTACTTACCGGGACTAGCGGGGGTTGAGCAGTTCTTC	CASSYLPGLAGVEQFF
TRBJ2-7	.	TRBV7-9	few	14	TGTGCCAGCAGCTTAGGGCAGGTCTCCTACGAGCAGTACTTC	CASSLGQVSYEQYF
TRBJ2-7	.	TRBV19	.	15	TGTGCCAGTAGTACAGAGCGGGTCCCGGGAGATGAGCAGTACTTC	CASSTERVPGDEQYF
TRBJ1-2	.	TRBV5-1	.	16	TGCGCCAGCAGCTTGGGGGGTGGGCCCCCTCATCTGGGAGACACCTTC	CASSLGGGPPHLGDTF
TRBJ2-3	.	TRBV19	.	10	TGTGCCAGTAGTGAGGGTACGCAGTATTTT	CASSEGTQYF
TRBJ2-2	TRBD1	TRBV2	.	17	TGTGCCAGCAGTGAAGCGCCGGGACAGGGAAACACCGGGGAGCTGTTTTTT	CASSEAPGQGNTGELFF
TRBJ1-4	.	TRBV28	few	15	TGTGCCAGCAGTTCTCGGTCCGGGGTATATGAAAAACTGTTTTTT	CASSSRSGVYEKLFF
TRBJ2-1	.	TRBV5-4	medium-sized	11	TGTGCCAGCAAATTGTACAATGAGCAGTTCTTC	CASKLYNEQFF
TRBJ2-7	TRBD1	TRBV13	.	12	TGTGCCAGCAGCGAGAACAGGGGCGAGCAGTACTTC	CASSENRGEQYF
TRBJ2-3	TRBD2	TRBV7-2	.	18	TGTGCCAGCAGCCCGACCTCTTATGCGCGGGGGAGCACAGATACGCAGTATTTT	CASSPTSYARGSTDTQYF
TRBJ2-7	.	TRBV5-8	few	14	TGTGCCAGCAGCTCGGGGGTTCCCTCCTACGAGCAGTACTTC	CASSSGVPSYEQYF
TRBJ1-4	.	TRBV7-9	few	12	TGTGCCAGCAGCCCAGACAGGCTGAGACTGTTTTTT	CASSPDRLRLFF
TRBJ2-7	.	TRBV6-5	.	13	TGTGCCAGCAGTTACGCTAGCTCCTACGAGCAGTACTTC	CASSYASSYEQYF
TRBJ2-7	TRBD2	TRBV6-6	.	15	TGTGCCAGCAGTTACTCGCGCGGGAGGGACTACGAGCAGTACTTC	CASSYSRGRDYEQYF
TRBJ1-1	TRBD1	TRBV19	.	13	TGTGCCAGTGGAACAGGGGGCGGCACTGAAGCTTTCTTT	CASGTGGGTEAFF
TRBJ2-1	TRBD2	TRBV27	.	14	TGTGCCAGCAGTCCTAGCGGGGTCTACAATGAGCAGTTCTTC	CASSPSGVYNEQFF
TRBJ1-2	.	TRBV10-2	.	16	TGCGCCAGCAGTGAGTCAGGCGCACCGGGGAACTATGGCTACACCTTC	CASSESGAPGNYGYTF
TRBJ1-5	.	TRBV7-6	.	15	TGTGCCAGCAGCTTGGAGACAGGATCGCGACAGCCCCAGCATTTT	CASSLETGSRQPQHF
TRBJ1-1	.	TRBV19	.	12	TGTGCCAGTAGGGGGGCCGGCACTGAAGCTTTCTTT	CASRGAGTEAFF
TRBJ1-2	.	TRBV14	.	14	TGTGCCAGCAGCCAAGAAAACTGGGCGTTCGGCTACACCTTC	CASSQENWAFGYTF
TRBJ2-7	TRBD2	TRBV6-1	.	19	TGTGCCAGCAGTGATTCTACTAGCGGGAGGGCCTTCGGCGCCTACGAGCAGTACTTC	CASSDSTSGRAFGAYEQYF
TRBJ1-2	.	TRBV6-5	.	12	TGTGCGGCTTCCCCCGGCAGCTATGGCTACACCTTC	CAASPGSYGYTF
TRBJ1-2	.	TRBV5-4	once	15	TGTGCCAGCAGCTTGGCGGACGGTGGGGTCTATGGCTACACCTTC	CASSLADGGVYGYTF
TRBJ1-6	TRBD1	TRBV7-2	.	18	TGTGCCAGCAGCTTTGGCTGGGACAGGGGCTCCTATAATTCACCCCTCCACTTT	CASSFGWDRGSYNSPLHF
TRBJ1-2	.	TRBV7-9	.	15	TGTGCCAGCAGCCATGGGGGGGATGGCCGGGGAGGCTACACCTTC	CASSHGGDGRGGYTF
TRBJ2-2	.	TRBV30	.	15	TGTGCCTGGAGTGTAAGGGGTAGTATAGCCGGGGAGCTGTTTTTT	CAWSVRGSIAGELFF
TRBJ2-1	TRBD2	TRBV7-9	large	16	TGTGCCAGCAGCCAAGGACTAGGCGGGAGGGCCAATGAGCAGTTCTTC	CASSQGLGGRANEQFF
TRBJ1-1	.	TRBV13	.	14	TGTGCCAGCAGCTCGACAGATATGAACACTGAAGCTTTCTTT	CASSSTDMNTEAFF
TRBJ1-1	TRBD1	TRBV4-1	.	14	TGCGCCAGCAGCCAACTTGCAGGGGGAACTGAAGCTTTCTTT	CASSQLAGGTEAFF
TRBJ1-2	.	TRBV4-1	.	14	TGCGCCAGCAGCCAAGATCCCAGCGCCTATGGCTACACCTTC	CASSQDPSAYGYTF
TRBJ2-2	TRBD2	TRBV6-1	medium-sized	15	TGTGCCAGCAGTGAGGGACTAGGAAGTGCCGGGGAGCTGTTTTTT	CASSEGLGSAGELFF
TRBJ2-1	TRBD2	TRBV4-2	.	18	TGTGCCAGCAGCCAAGACCTAACTAGCGGGAGCCCCTACAATGAGCAGTTCTTC	CASSQDLTSGSPYNEQFF
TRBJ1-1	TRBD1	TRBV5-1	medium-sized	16	TGCGCCAGCAGCAGAACAGGGGTGGGATTCGACACTGAAGCTTTCTTT	CASSRTGVGFDTEAFF
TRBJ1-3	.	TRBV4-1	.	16	TGCGCCAGCAGCCAAGGGTTTGACTTATCTGGAAACACCATATATTTT	CASSQGFDLSGNTIYF
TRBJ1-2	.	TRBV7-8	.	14	TGTGCCAGCAGCTTAGGGTTGACCGGTCTGGGCTACACCTTC	CASSLGLTGLGYTF
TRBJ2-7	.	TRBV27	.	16	TGTGCCAGCAGTTTAACCCACCGAGAATTCTCCTACGAGCAGTACTTC	CASSLTHREFSYEQYF
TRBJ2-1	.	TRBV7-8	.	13	TGTGCCAGCAGCCCAGGGGGGTACAATGAGCAGTTCTTC	CASSPGGYNEQFF
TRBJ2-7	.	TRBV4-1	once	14	TGCGCCAGCAGCCAAGTCTCTGCGGGCTACGAGCAGTACTTC	CASSQVSAGYEQYF
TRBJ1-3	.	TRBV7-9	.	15	TGTGCCAGCAGCCCAAGGGGGAGCTCTGGAAACACCATATATTTT	CASSPRGSSGNTIYF
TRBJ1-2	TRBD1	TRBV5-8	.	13	TGTGCCACGAAACAGGGGGCTTCCTATGGCTACACCTTC	CATKQGASYGYTF
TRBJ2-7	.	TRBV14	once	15	TGTGCCAGCAGCCAAGATTTAGGCTCAGCCTACGAGCAGTACTTC	CASSQDLGSAYEQYF
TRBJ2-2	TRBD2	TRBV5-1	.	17	TGCGCCAGCAAGGGACTAGCGGGGGTCATCGACACCGGGGAGCTGTTTTTT	CASKGLAGVIDTGELFF
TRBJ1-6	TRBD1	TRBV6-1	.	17	TGTGCCAGCAGTGAACAACCCGACAGGGGGCCGTATTCACCCCTCCACTTT	CASSEQPDRGPYSPLHF
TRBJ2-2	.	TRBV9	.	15	TGTGCCAGCAGCGTAGGGCAGGGCTTGACCGGGGAGCTGTTTTTT	CASSVGQGLTGELFF
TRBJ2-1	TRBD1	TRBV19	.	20	TGTGCCAGTAGTGATTCCCGGGACAGGGGTCCTCCGAGCTCCTACAATGAGCAGTTCTTC	CASSDSRDRGPPSSYNEQFF
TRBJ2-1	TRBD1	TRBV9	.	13	TGTGCCAGCAGCCCATCACAGGGGAATGAGCAGTTCTTC	CASSPSQGNEQFF
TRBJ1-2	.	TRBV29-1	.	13	TGCAGCGTTGATCAGGGATCCAACTATGGCTACACCTTC	CSVDQGSNYGYTF
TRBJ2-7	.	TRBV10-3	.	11	TGTGCCACTCTGACTGCCGGCGAGCAGTACTTC	CATLTAGEQYF
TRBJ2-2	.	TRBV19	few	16	TGTGCCAGTAGTATACCCCAGGGGTGGAACACCGGGGAGCTGTTTTTT	CASSIPQGWNTGELFF
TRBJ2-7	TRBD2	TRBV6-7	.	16	TGTGCCAGCAGTTACTCGAAGCGGGAGGTTTCCTACGAGCAGTACTTC	CASSYSKREVSYEQYF
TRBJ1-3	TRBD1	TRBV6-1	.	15	TGTGCCAGCACCATTGACAGGGACTCTGGAAACACCATATATTTT	CASTIDRDSGNTIYF
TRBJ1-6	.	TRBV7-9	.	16	TGTGCCAGCAGCTCTAGTAGAGAGGCAACCTATTCACCCCTCCACTTT	CASSSSREATYSPLHF